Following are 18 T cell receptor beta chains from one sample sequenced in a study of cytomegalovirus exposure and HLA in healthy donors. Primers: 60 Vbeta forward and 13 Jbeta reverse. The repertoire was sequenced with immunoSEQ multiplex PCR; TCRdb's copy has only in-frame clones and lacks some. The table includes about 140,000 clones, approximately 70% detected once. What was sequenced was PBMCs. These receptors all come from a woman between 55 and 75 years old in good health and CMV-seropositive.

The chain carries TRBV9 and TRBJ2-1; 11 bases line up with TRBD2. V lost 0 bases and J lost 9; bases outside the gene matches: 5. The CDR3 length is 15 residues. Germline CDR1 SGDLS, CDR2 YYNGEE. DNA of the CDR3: TGTGCCAGCAGCGTAGGGGTAGCGGGAGGGGGTGAGCAGTTCTTC. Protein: CASSVGVAGGGEQFF.

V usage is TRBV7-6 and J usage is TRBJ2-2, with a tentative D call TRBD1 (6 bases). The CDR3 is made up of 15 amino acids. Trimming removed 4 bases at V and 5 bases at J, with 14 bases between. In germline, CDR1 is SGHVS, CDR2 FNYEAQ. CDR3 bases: TGTGCCAGCAGCTCAGGGGCCGCGGGTACCGGGGAGCTGTTTTTT. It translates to CASSSGAAGTGELFF.

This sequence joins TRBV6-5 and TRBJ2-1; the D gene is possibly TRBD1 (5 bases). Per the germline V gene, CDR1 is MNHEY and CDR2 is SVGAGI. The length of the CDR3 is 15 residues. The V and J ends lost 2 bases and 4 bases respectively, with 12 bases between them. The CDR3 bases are TGTGCCAGCAGTTACAAGGGGCGGTCTTACAATGAGCAGTTCTTC. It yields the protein CASSYKGRSYNEQFF.

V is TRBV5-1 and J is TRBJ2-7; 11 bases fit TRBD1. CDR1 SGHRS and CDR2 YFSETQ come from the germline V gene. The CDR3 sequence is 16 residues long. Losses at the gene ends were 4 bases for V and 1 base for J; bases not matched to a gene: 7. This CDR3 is CASSGWDRGSSYEQYF. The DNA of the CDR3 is TGCGCCAGCAGCGGCTGGGACAGGGGGTCGTCCTACGAGCAGTACTTC.

The CDR3 sequence: CASSDWTAVNYGYTF. CDR3 coding DNA: TGTGCCAGTAGTGATTGGACAGCGGTTAACTATGGCTACACCTTC. The gene calls are TRBV19 and TRBJ1-2; D might be TRBD1 (6 bases). Germline CDR1 LNHDA, CDR2 SQIVND (reference sequence). The CDR3 has 15 residues. Trimming took 5 bases from V and 1 from J, leaving 14 bases between them.

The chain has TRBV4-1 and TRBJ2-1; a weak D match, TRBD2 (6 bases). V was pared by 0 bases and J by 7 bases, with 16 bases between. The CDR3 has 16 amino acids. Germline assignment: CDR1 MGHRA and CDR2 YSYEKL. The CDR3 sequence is CASSQDGGRLGNEQFF. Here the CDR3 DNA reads TGCGCCAGCAGCCAAGATGGAGGGAGATTAGGGAATGAGCAGTTCTTC.

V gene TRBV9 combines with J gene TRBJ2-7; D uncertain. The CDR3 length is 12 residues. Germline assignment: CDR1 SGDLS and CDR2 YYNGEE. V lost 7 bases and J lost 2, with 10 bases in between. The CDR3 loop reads CASSRAPYEQYF. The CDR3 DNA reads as TGTGCCAGCTCCCGAGCCCCCTACGAGCAGTACTTC. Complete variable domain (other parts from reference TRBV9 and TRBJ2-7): DSGVTQTPKHLITATGQRVTLRCSPRSGDLSVYWYQQSLDQGLQFLIQYYNGEERAKGNILERFSAQQFPDLHSELNLSSLELGDSALYFCASSRAPYEQYFGPGTRLTVT.

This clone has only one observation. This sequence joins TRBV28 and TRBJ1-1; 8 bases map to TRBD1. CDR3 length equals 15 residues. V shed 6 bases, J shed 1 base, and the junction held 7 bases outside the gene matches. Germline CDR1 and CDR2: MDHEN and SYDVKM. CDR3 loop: CASSLTGGGNTEAFF. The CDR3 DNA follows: TGTGCCAGCAGCTTAACAGGGGGGGGGAACACTGAAGCTTTCTTT.

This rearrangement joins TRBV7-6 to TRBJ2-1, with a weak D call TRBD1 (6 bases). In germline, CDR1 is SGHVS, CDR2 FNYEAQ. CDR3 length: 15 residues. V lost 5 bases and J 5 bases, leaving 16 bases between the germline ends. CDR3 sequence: CASSPHRDTHNEQFF. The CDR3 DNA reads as TGTGCCAGCAGCCCGCACCGGGACACCCACAATGAGCAGTTCTTC.

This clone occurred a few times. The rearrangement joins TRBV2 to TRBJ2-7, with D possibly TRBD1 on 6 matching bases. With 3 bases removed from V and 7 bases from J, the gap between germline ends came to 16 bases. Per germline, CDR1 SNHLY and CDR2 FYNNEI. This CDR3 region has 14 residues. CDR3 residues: CASSDGQGSWEQYF. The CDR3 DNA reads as TGTGCCAGCAGTGATGGTCAGGGGTCCTGGGAGCAGTACTTC. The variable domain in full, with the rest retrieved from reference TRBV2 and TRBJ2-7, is EPEVTQTPSHQVTQMGQEVILRCVPISNHLYFYWYRQILGQKVEFLVSFYNNEISEKSEIFDDQFSVERPDGSNFTLKIRSTKLEDSAMYFCASSDGQGSWEQYFGPGTRLTVT.

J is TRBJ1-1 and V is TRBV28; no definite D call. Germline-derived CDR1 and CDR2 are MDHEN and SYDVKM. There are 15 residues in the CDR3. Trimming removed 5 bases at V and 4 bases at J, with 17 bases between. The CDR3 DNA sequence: TGTGCCAGCAGTCTCCGAACCCGGAGTGGCACTGAAGCTTTCTTT. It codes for CASSLRTRSGTEAFF.

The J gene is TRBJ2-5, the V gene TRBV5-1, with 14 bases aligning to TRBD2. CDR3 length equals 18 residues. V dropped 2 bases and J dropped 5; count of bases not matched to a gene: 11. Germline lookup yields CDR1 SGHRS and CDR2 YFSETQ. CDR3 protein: CASSFTGTSGGKGETQYF. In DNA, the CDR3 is TGCGCCAGCAGCTTCACTGGGACTAGCGGGGGTAAAGGGGAGACCCAGTACTTC.

The chain's CDR3 is CASGASAGAGELFF. In nucleotides, the CDR3 is TGTGCCAGCGGGGCTTCGGCAGGCGCCGGGGAGCTGTTTTTT. The chain has TRBV6-6 and TRBJ2-2; maybe TRBD1 (5 bases). The CDR3 is made up of 14 amino acids. The germline V gene has CDR1 MNHNY and CDR2 SVGAGI (reference sequence). Trimming pared 8 bases from V and 6 bases from J, leaving 16 bases between.

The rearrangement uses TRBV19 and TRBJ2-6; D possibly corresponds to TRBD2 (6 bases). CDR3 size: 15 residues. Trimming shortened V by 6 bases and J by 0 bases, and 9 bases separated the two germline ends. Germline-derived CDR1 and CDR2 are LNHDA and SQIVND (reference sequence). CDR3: CASSDGGSGANVLTF. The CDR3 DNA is TGTGCCAGTAGCGACGGGGGCTCTGGGGCCAACGTCCTGACTTTC.

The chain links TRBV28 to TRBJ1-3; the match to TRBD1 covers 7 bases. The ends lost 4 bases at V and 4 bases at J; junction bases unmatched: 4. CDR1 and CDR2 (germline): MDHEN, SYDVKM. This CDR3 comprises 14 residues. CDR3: CASSYRQGGNTIYF. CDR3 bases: TGTGCCAGCAGTTACCGACAGGGCGGAAACACCATATATTTT.

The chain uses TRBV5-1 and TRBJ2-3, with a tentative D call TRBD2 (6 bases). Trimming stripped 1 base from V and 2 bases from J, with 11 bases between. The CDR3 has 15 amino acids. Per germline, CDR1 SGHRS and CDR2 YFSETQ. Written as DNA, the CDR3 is TGCGCCAGCAGCTTGAGTATAGCGGACACAGATACGCAGTATTTT. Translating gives CASSLSIADTDTQYF.

The CDR3 reads CASSLGAGGAGTEAFF. The CDR3, as DNA: TGTGCCAGCAGCTTGGGAGCAGGGGGCGCGGGCACTGAAGCTTTCTTT. V gene TRBV5-6 combines with J gene TRBJ1-1; 8 bases are a match to TRBD1. V shed 0 bases, J shed 4 bases, and the junction held 8 bases outside the gene matches. This CDR3 spans 16 amino acids. CDR1 and CDR2 (germline): SGHDT, YYEEEE.

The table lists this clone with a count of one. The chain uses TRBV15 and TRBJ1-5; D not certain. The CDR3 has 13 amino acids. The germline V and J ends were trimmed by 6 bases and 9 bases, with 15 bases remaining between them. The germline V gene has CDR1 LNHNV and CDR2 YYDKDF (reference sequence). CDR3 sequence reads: CATRSPGVRPQHF. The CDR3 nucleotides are TGTGCCACCAGGTCACCAGGCGTTCGGCCCCAGCATTTT.